These 32 T cell receptor beta chains share one sample of origin, sequenced in a study of response to subunit inactivated influenza vaccine. TCRdb re-analysed the RT-PCR reads in MiXCR, keeping a single row per CDR3 protein. The sample has fewer than 750,000 distinct CDR3 sequences, around 15% seen once. This material consisted of PBMCs from blood, taken 11 to 12 days after vaccination. The receptor source for this set is a man aged 45-65 years who received an inactivated influenza vaccine.

The J gene is TRBJ2-1, the V gene TRBV20-1; 10 bases match TRBD2. The CDR3 extends over 13 amino acids. CDR1 and CDR2 from the germline V gene are DFQATT and SNEGSKA (reference sequence). CDR3 residues: CSIGLAVNNEQFF. CDR3 coding DNA: TGCAGCATCGGACTAGCGGTAAACAATGAGCAGTTCTTC.

The V gene is TRBV7-2, the J gene TRBJ1-5, with a possible D match to TRBD1 (5 bases). CDR1 is SGHTA, CDR2 FQGNSA, per germline. The V and J ends lost 1 base and 0 bases respectively, with 7 bases between them. CDR3 size: 15 residues. The CDR3 region is CASSLGTPSNQPQHF. CDR3 bases: TGTGCCAGCAGCTTAGGGACACCTAGCAATCAGCCCCAGCATTTT.

The chain recombines TRBV6-1 with TRBJ1-4; D unclear. Germline CDR1 is MNHNS and CDR2 is SASEGT. This CDR3 has 15 amino acids. V lost 6 bases to trimming and J lost 0 bases, with 11 bases between them. The CDR3 DNA is TGTGCCAGCAGCTGGCACTATTCAACTAATGAAAAACTGTTTTTT. Encoded protein: CASSWHYSTNEKLFF.

At least ten counts were recorded for this clonotype. The rearrangement joins TRBV11-2 to TRBJ2-4; 7 nucleotides line up with TRBD2. Germline V CDR1 and CDR2: SGHAT, FQNNGV. V lost 5 bases and J lost 0; bases outside the gene matches: 7. The CDR3 is 16 amino acids. CDR3 protein: CASSPLAGLAKNIQYF. In DNA, the CDR3 is TGTGCCAGCAGCCCCTTAGCGGGTTTAGCCAAAAACATTCAGTACTTC.

This clonotype showed up many times. The J gene is TRBJ1-5, the V gene TRBV4-3; D remains unclear. In germline, CDR1 is LGHNA, CDR2 YSLEER. This CDR3 region has 16 residues. The germline V and J ends were trimmed by 1 base and 2 bases, with 12 bases remaining between them. The CDR3 loop is CASSQAFSGGNQPQHF. The CDR3 nucleotides read TGCGCCAGCAGCCAAGCATTTTCAGGCGGCAATCAGCCCCAGCATTTT.

CDR3: CASSLATGGRETQYF. DNA of the CDR3: TGTGCCAGCAGCTTAGCCACAGGGGGAAGAGAGACCCAGTACTTC. The V call is TRBV7-9, the J call TRBJ2-5; the match to TRBD1 covers 8 bases. Germline loops: CDR1 SEHNR, CDR2 FQNEAQ (reference sequence). This CDR3 is built from 15 residues. The trim removed 0 bases at V and 4 bases at J, leaving 4 bases unmatched.

Ten or more counts support this clonotype. DNA for the CDR3: TGTGCCAGCAGCTTAAGCGGAACGGCTGAAGCTTTCTTT. Translation: CASSLSGTAEAFF. V is TRBV7-9 and J is TRBJ1-1; D is unresolved. V shed 2 bases and J shed 6 bases, with 10 bases lying between them. CDR3 length equals 13 residues. The germline V gene has CDR1 SEHNR and CDR2 FQNEAQ (reference sequence).

The sample holds a few counts of this clonotype. The chain employs TRBV12-3 or TRBV12-4 and TRBJ1-2; perhaps TRBD1 as D (5 bases). CDR3 length: 16 residues. The germline V and J ends were trimmed by 3 bases and 8 bases, with 22 bases remaining between them. The CDR3 bases are TGTGCCAGCAGTTTTAGTCCCCTCCCGGGGGGATCCGGCTACACCTTC. Amino acids: CASSFSPLPGGSGYTF.

As to this clonotype: A read error may produce the germline difference seen at one junction end. The chain recombines TRBV20-1 with TRBJ2-1; 13 bases are shared with TRBD2. Germline CDR1 reads DFQATT; CDR2 reads SNEGSKA (reference sequence). The CDR3 runs 17 residues. CDR3 nucleotide sequence: TGCTGTGCTAGAGATCTCCGGACTAGCGGGAGCTACAATGAGCAGTTCTTC. Its protein product is CCARDLRTSGSYNEQFF.

This clonotype was recorded a few times. The V and J genes are TRBV19 and TRBJ2-2, with D uncertain. The CDR3 is made up of 14 amino acids. V was clipped by 4 bases and J by 4 bases, with 10 bases between them. Germline V gene lookup returns CDR1 LNHDA and CDR2 SQIVND (reference sequence). CDR3 nucleotides: TGTGCCAGTAGTACGAGGATCAGCACCGGGGAGCTGTTTTTT. Amino acid sequence: CASSTRISTGELFF.

This chain connects TRBV12-3 or TRBV12-4 to TRBJ2-7; D gene ambiguous. CDR3 length: 14 amino acids. V lost 3 bases to trimming and J lost 4 bases, with 13 bases between them. The CDR3 spells CASSFPPVAYEQYF. The CDR3 coding sequence is TGTGCCAGCAGTTTCCCCCCGGTCGCGTACGAGCAGTACTTC.

This clonotype came up a few times. The V call is TRBV4-2, the J call TRBJ1-3; no firm D call. Trimming cost V 4 bases and J 2 bases, with 15 bases left between them. The germline V gene has CDR1 LGHNA and CDR2 YNFKEQ. CDR3 length: 16 residues. This chain's CDR3 is CASSPSSSSPGNTIYF. CDR3 sequence (DNA): TGTGCCAGCAGCCCCTCCTCATCTAGCCCTGGAAACACCATATATTTT.

The chain links TRBV18 to TRBJ1-2, with D possibly being TRBD1 (6 bases). Trimming removed 5 bases from V and 5 bases from J, with 15 bases in between. Looked up from germline, CDR1 is KGHSH and CDR2 is LQKENI. This CDR3 spans 14 amino acids. This CDR3 reads CASSESGAHYGYTF. CDR3 bases: TGTGCCAGCTCAGAGTCGGGGGCTCATTATGGCTACACCTTC. Variable domain in full (rest from reference TRBV18 and TRBJ1-2): NAGVMQNPRHLVRRRGQEARLRCSPMKGHSHVYWYRQLPEEGLKFMVYLQKENIIDESGMPKERFSAEFPKEGPSILRIQQVVRGDSAAYFCASSESGAHYGYTFGSGTRLTVV.

This clonotype has just a few counts. The CDR3 coding sequence is TGTGCCAGCAAGCTACCGGGACCCCGCACCGGGGAGCTGTTTTTT. This gives the protein CASKLPGPRTGELFF. J is TRBJ2-2 and V is TRBV28, with D perhaps assigned TRBD1 or TRBD2 (5 bases each). Trimming took 7 bases from V and 4 from J, leaving 16 bases between them. The germline CDR1 and CDR2 sequences are MDHEN and SYDVKM. The CDR3 runs to 15 residues. The full variable domain, with the rest looked up from reference TRBV28 and TRBJ2-2, is DVKVTQSSRYLVKRTGEKVFLECVQDMDHENMFWYRQDPGLGLRLIYFSYDVKMKEKGDIPEGYSVSREKKERFSLILESASTNQTSMYLCASKLPGPRTGELFFGEGSRLTVL.

The chain has TRBV28 and TRBJ1-5; no definite D call. Germline V CDR1 and CDR2: MDHEN, SYDVKM. V was pared by 5 bases and J by 6 bases, with 11 bases between. The CDR3 consists of 13 residues. CDR3 residues: CASSDWETQPQHF. The CDR3, as DNA: TGTGCCAGCAGTGACTGGGAAACTCAGCCCCAGCATTTT.

This clonotype has only a few counts. The chain employs TRBV2 and TRBJ1-1; a weak D match, TRBD1 (6 bases). Germline values: CDR1 SNHLY, CDR2 FYNNEI. Trimming left V 6 bases short and J 3 bases short, with 14 bases between. This CDR3 is built from 14 residues. The CDR3 DNA sequence: TGTGCCAGCAGGAAACAGGGTGGGCACACTGAAGCTTTCTTT. This gives the protein CASRKQGGHTEAFF. The whole variable domain, remainder taken from reference TRBV2 and TRBJ1-1, is EPEVTQTPSHQVTQMGQEVILRCVPISNHLYFYWYRQILGQKVEFLVSFYNNEISEKSEIFDDQFSVERPDGSNFTLKIRSTKLEDSAMYFCASRKQGGHTEAFFGQGTRLTVV.

This clonotype was seen a handful of times. V and J are TRBV6-1 and TRBJ1-1; D is uncertain. The CDR3 sequence is 15 residues long. The V end lost 1 base, the J end lost 1 base, and 10 bases lay between the germline ends. CDR1 and CDR2 (germline): MNHNS, SASEGT. CDR3 region: CASSEGPGQNTEAFF. The CDR3 DNA is TGTGCCAGCAGTGAAGGGCCTGGTCAGAACACTGAAGCTTTCTTT.

This clonotype turned up a few times. The gene calls are TRBV24-1 and TRBJ2-1, with 8 nucleotides matching TRBD1. Unmatched junction bases numbered 11, after V lost 5 bases and J lost 6 bases. Germline loops: CDR1 KGHDR, CDR2 SFDVKD. The CDR3 sequence is 16 residues long. Here the CDR3 reads CATSGVDRGSSNEQFF. The DNA for the CDR3 is TGTGCCACCAGTGGGGTAGACAGGGGTAGTTCCAATGAGCAGTTCTTC.

The chain links TRBV29-1 to TRBJ2-1, with D perhaps assigned TRBD1 or TRBD2 (5 bases each). In germline, CDR1 is SQVTM, CDR2 ANQGSEA. Trimming took off 4 bases at V and 8 bases at J, with 18 bases between the two ends. The CDR3 loop spans 14 amino acids. The DNA of the CDR3 is TGCAGCGTTGGTGTACGGGGCCTTTGGGATGAGCAGTTCTTC. It codes for CSVGVRGLWDEQFF.

The chain employs TRBV15 and TRBJ2-3; 11 bases agree with TRBD2. This CDR3 spans 17 amino acids. V was pared by 0 bases and J by 6 bases, with 8 bases of the junction left unmatched. Germline values: CDR1 LNHNV, CDR2 YYDKDF (reference sequence). CDR3 in amino acids: CATSREGELAGVDTQYF. DNA of the CDR3: TGTGCCACCAGCAGAGAAGGGGAACTAGCGGGAGTTGATACGCAGTATTTT.

This clonotype was recorded at least ten times. The chain uses TRBV20-1 and TRBJ1-4; TRBD1 agrees at 8 bases. This CDR3 is 15 amino acids long. Trimming removed 0 bases from V and 8 bases from J; junction bases left unmatched: 8. The germline V gene encodes CDR1 DFQATT and CDR2 SNEGSKA (reference sequence). The CDR3 loop is CSARDSTGVGEKLFF. The CDR3 DNA reads as TGCAGTGCTAGAGATTCGACAGGGGTCGGGGAAAAACTGTTTTTT.

This clonotype was detected only a few times. The chain employs TRBV7-2 and TRBJ2-1; perhaps TRBD2 as D (5 bases). The length of the CDR3 is 15 residues. Germline V gene data show CDR1 as SGHTA and CDR2 as FQGNSA. V was shortened by 4 bases and J by 4 bases, with 14 bases between the two germline ends. CDR3 protein: CASSWENANYNEQFF. The CDR3 nucleotides read TGTGCCAGCAGCTGGGAGAACGCTAATTACAATGAGCAGTTCTTC.

This clonotype has just a few counts. This chain joins TRBV12-3 or TRBV12-4 and TRBJ1-5, with 7 positions matching TRBD1. CDR3 length equals 14 residues. V dropped 6 bases and J dropped 6; count of bases not matched to a gene: 8. CDR3 sequence reads: CASSQTGNSQPQHF. In nucleotides, the CDR3 is TGTGCCAGCAGCCAGACAGGGAATAGTCAGCCCCAGCATTTT.

Turning to this clonotype: This CDR3 fails to terminate in the conserved phenylalanine or tryptophan, so it likely reflects a read error. CDR3 nucleotides: TGTGCCAGCAGTTATTCCTTACGTAAAAATGAGCAGTTCCTT. Its protein is CASSYSLRKNEQFL. The chain carries TRBV6-2 or TRBV6-3 and TRBJ2-1; D gene uncertain. The germline V gene encodes CDR1 MNHEY and CDR2 SVGEGT. Trimming stripped 3 bases from V and 7 bases from J, with 13 bases between. This CDR3 spans 14 amino acids.

This clonotype has only a few counts. CDR3 residues: CSAPGQAGGELFF. Here the CDR3 DNA reads TGCAGTGCTCCCGGACAGGCGGGCGGGGAGCTGTTTTTT. V and J are TRBV20-1 and TRBJ2-2; the match to TRBD1 covers 7 bases. This CDR3 has 13 residues. V shed 5 bases and J 7 bases; nucleotides not matched to a gene: 7. Germline CDR1 reads DFQATT; CDR2 reads SNEGSKA (reference sequence).

This clonotype has just a few counts. This rearrangement joins TRBV7-2 to TRBJ1-2; 8 positions match TRBD1. The CDR3 contains 15 residues. Per germline, CDR1 SGHTA and CDR2 FQGNSA. After removal of 1 base from V and 5 bases from J, the junction contained 6 bases not matched to a gene. The CDR3 DNA reads as TGTGCCAGCAGCTTAGAATGGACAGGGTGGTATGGCTACACCTTC. This translates into CASSLEWTGWYGYTF. The full variable domain, in which reference TRBV7-2 and TRBJ1-2 provide the parts outside the CDR3, is GAGVSQSPSNKVTEKGKDVELRCDPISGHTALYWYRQSLGQGLEFLIYFQGNSAPDKSGLPSDRFSAERTGGSVSTLTIQRTQQEDSAVYLCASSLEWTGWYGYTFGSGTRLTVV.

This clonotype was recorded a few times. The gene calls are TRBV6-2 or TRBV6-3 and TRBJ2-4; D is unclear. Looked up from germline, CDR1 is MNHEY and CDR2 is SVGEGT. The CDR3 extends over 16 amino acids. Deletions cut 0 bases from V and 0 bases from J, with 9 bases between. CDR3 residues: CASSYSYSEAKNIQYF. The CDR3 bases are TGTGCCAGCAGTTACTCGTACTCGGAAGCCAAAAACATTCAGTACTTC.

The genes are TRBV15 and TRBJ1-5; D possibly corresponds to TRBD1 (5 bases). Germline V gives CDR1 LNHNV, CDR2 YYDKDF (reference sequence). The CDR3 runs to 15 residues. V shed 0 bases and J shed 6 bases, with 12 bases lying between them. DNA of the CDR3: TGTGCCACCAGCAGAGATCCGGACGGGGGTCAGCCCCAGCATTTT. Amino acid sequence: CATSRDPDGGQPQHF.

This clonotype was seen many times. CDR3 amino acids: CASSLGTGGYGYTF. CDR3 nucleotide sequence: TGTGCCAGCAGTTTGGGGACAGGGGGCTATGGCTACACCTTC. V usage is TRBV7-2 and J usage is TRBJ1-2, with 11 nucleotides matching TRBD1. This CDR3 contains 14 residues. Germline assignment: CDR1 SGHTA and CDR2 FQGNSA. Unmatched junction bases numbered 4, after V lost 6 bases and J lost 4 bases.

In its sample, this clonotype was seen many times. The gene calls are TRBV12-3 or TRBV12-4 and TRBJ2-7, with 8 bases that match TRBD1. The CDR3 sequence is 14 residues long. With V trimmed by 3 bases and J by 5 bases, 6 bases remained unmatched. CDR3 sequence (DNA): TGTGCCAGCAGTTTCGGTCAGGGGGCCAACGAGCAGTACTTC. Translating it yields CASSFGQGANEQYF.

This clonotype was counted only a few times. Possible read error: a much larger clone is one base away. The V and J genes are TRBV6-5 and TRBJ2-2; D not resolved. Germline-derived CDR1 and CDR2 are MNHEY and SVGAGI. V was trimmed by 6 bases and J by 3 bases, leaving 5 bases between them. The length of the CDR3 is 12 residues. As DNA, the CDR3 is TGTGCCAGCAGGGGGTACACCGGGGAGCTGTTTTTT. Translation gives CASRGYTGELFF.

The chain joins TRBV20-1 to TRBJ2-7; 8 bases align to TRBD2. The CDR3 spans 13 residues. Germline V CDR1 and CDR2: DFQATT, SNEGSKA (reference sequence). The V and J ends lost 6 bases and 1 base, in that order; junction bases with no gene match: 5. The CDR3: CSARSGASYEQYF. CDR3 sequence (DNA): TGCAGTGCCCGTAGCGGGGCATCCTACGAGCAGTACTTC.